The clone carrying this T cell receptor beta chain was counted only a few times. No antigen is known for it. The junction and the germline gene differ at one end; a read error may be behind it. This entry is derived from a study of multiple sclerosis patients with progressive multifocal leukoencephalopathy. Assay: immunoSEQ multiplex PCR; the TCRdb copy retains only in-frame clones and omits some. The sample contains tens of thousands of clones, under 90% of which appear only once. Study results and caveats: The findings' link to JC virus versus immunocompromise remained uncertain. Before and during natalizumab, the clones expanded at PML already existed. Less diverse TRB repertoires were suggested in most PML patients.

This CDR3 region has 12 residues. Germline CDR1 MNHEY, CDR2 SVGAGI. Time point meaning: 6 to 7 months of natalizumab therapy. At 6 months of natalizumab came T1, and at 12 months came T2. The specimen comprised PBMCs, sampled from a patient treated with natalizumab. V usage is TRBV6-5 and J usage is TRBJ2-6; D is possibly TRBD2 (5 bases). The sequence derives from a human donor with multiple sclerosis. The CDR3 nucleotides read TGTGCGAGCGGATCTGAGGCCAACGTCCTGACTTTC. Amino acids: CASGSEANVLTF.